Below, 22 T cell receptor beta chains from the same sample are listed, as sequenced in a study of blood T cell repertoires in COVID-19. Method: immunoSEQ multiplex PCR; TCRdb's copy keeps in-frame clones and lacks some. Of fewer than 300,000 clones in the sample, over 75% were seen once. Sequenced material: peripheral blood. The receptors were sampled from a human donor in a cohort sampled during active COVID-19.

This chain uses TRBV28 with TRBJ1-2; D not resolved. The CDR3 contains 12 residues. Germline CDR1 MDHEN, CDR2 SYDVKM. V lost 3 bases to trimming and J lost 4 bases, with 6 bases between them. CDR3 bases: TGTGCCAGCAGTTTCCGGGGCTATGGCTACACCTTC. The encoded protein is CASSFRGYGYTF.

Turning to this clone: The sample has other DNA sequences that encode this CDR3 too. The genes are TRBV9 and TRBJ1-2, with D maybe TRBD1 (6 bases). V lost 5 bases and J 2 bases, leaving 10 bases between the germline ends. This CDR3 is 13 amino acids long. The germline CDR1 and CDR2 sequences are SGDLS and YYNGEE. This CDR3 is CASSQTGNYGYTF. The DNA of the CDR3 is TGTGCCAGCAGTCAGACAGGAAACTATGGCTACACCTTC.

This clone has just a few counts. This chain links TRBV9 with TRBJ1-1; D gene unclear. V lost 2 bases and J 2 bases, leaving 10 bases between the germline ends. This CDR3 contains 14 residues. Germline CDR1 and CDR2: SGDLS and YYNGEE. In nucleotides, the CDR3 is TGTGCCAGCAGCGTTAGTACCCTAAACACTGAAGCTTTCTTT. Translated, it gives CASSVSTLNTEAFF.

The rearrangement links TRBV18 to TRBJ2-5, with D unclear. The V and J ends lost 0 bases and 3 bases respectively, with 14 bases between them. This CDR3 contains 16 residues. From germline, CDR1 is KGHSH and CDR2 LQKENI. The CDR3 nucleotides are TGTGCCAGCTCACCACCGGTGGTTAAGAGAGAAGAGACCCAGTACTTC. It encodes CASSPPVVKREETQYF.

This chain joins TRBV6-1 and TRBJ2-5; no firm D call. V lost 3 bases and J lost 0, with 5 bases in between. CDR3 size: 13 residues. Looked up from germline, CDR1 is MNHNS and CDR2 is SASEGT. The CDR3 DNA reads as TGTGCCAGCAGTGATCAGTACCAAGAGACCCAGTACTTC. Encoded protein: CASSDQYQETQYF.

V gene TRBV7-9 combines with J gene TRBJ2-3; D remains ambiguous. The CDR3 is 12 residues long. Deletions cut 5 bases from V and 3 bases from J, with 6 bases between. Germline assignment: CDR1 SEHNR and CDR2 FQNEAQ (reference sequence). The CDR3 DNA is TGTGCCAGCAGCCCCGAGACAGATACGCAGTATTTT. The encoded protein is CASSPETDTQYF.

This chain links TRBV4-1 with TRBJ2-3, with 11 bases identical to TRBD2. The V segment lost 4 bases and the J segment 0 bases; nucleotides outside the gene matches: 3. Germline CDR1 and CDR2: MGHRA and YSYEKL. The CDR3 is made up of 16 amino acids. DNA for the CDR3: TGCGCCAGCAGCCCACCTAGCGGGGGGAGCACAGATACGCAGTATTTT. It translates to CASSPPSGGSTDTQYF.

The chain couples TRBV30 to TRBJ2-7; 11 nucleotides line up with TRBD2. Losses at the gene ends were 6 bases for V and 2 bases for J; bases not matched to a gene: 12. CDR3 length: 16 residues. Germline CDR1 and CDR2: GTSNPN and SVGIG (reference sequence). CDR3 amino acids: CACRPSSTSGTYEQYF. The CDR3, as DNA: TGTGCCTGTCGCCCCTCCTCGACTAGCGGGACCTACGAGCAGTACTTC. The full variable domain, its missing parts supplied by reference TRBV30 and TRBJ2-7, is SQTIHQWPATLVQPVGSPLSLECTVEGTSNPNLYWYRQAAGRGLQLLFYSVGIGQISSEVPQNLSASRPQDRQFILSSKKLLLSDSGFYLCACRPSSTSGTYEQYFGPGTRLTVT.

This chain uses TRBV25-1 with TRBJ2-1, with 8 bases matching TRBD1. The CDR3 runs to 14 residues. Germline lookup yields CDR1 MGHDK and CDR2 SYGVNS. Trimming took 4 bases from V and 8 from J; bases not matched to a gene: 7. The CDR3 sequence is CASSARQGTDEQFF. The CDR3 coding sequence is TGTGCCAGCAGTGCGCGACAGGGGACGGATGAGCAGTTCTTC.

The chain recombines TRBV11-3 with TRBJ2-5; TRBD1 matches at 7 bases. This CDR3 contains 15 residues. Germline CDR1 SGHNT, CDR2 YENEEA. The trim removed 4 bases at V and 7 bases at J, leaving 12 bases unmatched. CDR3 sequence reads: CASSSGQQELTTQYF. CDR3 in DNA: TGTGCCAGCAGCTCGGGACAGCAGGAACTCACGACCCAGTACTTC.

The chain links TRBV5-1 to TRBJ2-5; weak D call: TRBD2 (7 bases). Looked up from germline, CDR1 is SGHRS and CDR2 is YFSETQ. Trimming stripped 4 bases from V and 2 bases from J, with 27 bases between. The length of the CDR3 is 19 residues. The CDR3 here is CASSAAPTTGTGGQETQYF. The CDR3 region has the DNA TGCGCCAGCAGCGCCGCGCCGACCACAGGGACGGGGGGACAAGAGACCCAGTACTTC.

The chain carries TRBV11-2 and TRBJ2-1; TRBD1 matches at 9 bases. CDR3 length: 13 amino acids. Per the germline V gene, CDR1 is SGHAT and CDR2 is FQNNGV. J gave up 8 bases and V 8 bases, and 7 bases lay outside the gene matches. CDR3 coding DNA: TGTGCCAGCGGATACAGGGGGCAGGATGAGCAGTTCTTC. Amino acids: CASGYRGQDEQFF. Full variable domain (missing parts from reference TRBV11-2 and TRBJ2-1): EAGVAQSPRYKIIEKRQSVAFWCNPISGHATLYWYQQILGQGPKLLIQFQNNGVVDDSQLPKDRFSAERLKGVDSTLKIQPAKLEDSAVYLCASGYRGQDEQFFGPGTRLTVL.

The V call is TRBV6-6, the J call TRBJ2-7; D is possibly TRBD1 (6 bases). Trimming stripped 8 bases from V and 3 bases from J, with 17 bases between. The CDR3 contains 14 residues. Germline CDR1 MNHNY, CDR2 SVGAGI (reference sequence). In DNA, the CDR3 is TGTGCCAGCTCCTTAGCAGGGGCTATCTACGAGCAGTACTTC. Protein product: CASSLAGAIYEQYF.

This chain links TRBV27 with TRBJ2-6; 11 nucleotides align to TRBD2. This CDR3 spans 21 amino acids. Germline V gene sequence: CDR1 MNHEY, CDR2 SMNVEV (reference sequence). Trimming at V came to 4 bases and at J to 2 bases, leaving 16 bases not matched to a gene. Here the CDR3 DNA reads TGTGCCAGCAGTTCAAGGACTAGCGGGCGCTCTCGGCAGACTGGGGCCAACGTCCTGACTTTC. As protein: CASSSRTSGRSRQTGANVLTF.

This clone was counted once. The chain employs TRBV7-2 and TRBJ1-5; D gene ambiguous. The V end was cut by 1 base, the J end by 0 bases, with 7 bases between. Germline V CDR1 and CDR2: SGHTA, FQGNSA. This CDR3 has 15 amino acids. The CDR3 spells CASSLVSGSNQPQHF. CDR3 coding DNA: TGTGCCAGCAGCTTAGTTTCCGGTAGCAATCAGCCCCAGCATTTT.

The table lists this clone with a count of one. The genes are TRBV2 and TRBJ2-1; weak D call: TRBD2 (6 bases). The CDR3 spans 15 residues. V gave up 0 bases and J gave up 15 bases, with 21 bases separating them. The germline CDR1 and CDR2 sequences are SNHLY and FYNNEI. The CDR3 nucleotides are TGTGCCAGCAGTGAAGCAGGCCTAGCGAGGGCCCCGGGGTTCTTC. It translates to CASSEAGLARAPGFF.

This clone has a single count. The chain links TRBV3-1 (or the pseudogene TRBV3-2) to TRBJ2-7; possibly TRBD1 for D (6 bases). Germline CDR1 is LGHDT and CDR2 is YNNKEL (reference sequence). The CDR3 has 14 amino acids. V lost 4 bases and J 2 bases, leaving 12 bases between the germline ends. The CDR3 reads CASSPRGPPYEQYF. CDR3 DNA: TGTGCCAGCAGCCCCAGGGGACCTCCCTACGAGCAGTACTTC.

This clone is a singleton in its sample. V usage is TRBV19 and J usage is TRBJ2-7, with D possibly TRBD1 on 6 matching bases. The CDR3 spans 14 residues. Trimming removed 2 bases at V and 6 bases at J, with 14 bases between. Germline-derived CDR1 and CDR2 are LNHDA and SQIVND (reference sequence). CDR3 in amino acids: CASSILPGAAEQYF. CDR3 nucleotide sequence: TGTGCCAGTAGTATACTCCCAGGGGCCGCCGAGCAGTACTTC.

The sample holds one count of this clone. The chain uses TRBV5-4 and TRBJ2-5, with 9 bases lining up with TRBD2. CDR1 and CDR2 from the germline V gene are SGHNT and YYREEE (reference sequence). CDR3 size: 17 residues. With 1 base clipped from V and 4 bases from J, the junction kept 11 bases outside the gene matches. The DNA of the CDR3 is TGTGCCAGCAGCTTGACAGCTCTAGCGGGACTTGGAGAGACCCAGTACTTC. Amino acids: CASSLTALAGLGETQYF. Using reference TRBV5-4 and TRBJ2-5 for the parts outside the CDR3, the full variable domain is ETGVTQSPTHLIKTRGQQVTLRCSSQSGHNTVSWYQQALGQGPQFIFQYYREEENGRGNFPPRFSGLQFPNYSSELNVNALELDDSALYLCASSLTALAGLGETQYFGPGTRLLVL.

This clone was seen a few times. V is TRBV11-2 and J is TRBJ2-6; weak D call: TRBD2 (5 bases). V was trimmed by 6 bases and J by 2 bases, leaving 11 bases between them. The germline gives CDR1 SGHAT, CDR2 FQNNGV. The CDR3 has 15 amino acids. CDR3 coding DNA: TGTGCCAGCAGACCAATGAGGGCTGGGGCCAACGTCCTGACTTTC. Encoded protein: CASRPMRAGANVLTF.

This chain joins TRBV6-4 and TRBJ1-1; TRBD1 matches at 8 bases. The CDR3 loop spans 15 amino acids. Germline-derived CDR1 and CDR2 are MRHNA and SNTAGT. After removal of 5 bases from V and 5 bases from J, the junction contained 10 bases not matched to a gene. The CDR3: CASSSGTGLMTEAFF. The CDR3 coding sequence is TGTGCCAGCAGTTCCGGGACAGGACTGATGACTGAAGCTTTCTTT.

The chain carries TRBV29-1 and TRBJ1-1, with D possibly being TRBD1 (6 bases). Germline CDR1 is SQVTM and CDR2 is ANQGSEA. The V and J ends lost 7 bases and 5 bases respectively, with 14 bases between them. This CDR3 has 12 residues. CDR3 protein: CSALKQGTEAFF. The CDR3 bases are TGCAGCGCATTGAAACAGGGAACTGAAGCTTTCTTT.